Following are 13 T cell receptor beta chains from one sample sequenced in a study of T cells in Graves' hyperthyroidism and ophthalmopathy. It was RNA transcripts that yielded the amplified TCR beta CDR3 regions. First-round RT-PCR of the TCR CDR3 relied on the HTBI primer set. One entry per CDR3 protein, called by TCRdb with MiXCR from the multiplex PCR reads. The sample contains around 280,000 distinct CDR3 sequences, approximately 14% of which appear only once. The sequencing input was blood. The receptors shown here come from a woman between 40 and 55 years old with Graves' hyperthyroidism.

The V and J genes are TRBV24-1 and TRBJ1-5; no firm D call. Per the germline V gene, CDR1 is KGHDR and CDR2 is SFDVKD. Deletions cut 0 bases from V and 6 bases from J, with 2 bases between. The CDR3 totals 12 residues. CDR3 residues: CATSDLSQPQHF. The CDR3 DNA reads TGTGCCACCAGTGATTTGTCTCAGCCCCAGCATTTT.

The chain uses TRBV20-1 and TRBJ2-7; tentatively, D is TRBD2 (5 bases). Deletions cut 1 base from V and 7 bases from J, with 14 bases between. Germline values: CDR1 DFQATT, CDR2 SNEGSKA (reference sequence). This CDR3 has 13 residues. The CDR3 reads CSARVESSGEQYF. CDR3 coding DNA: TGCAGTGCTAGAGTAGAGTCCTCGGGAGAGCAGTACTTC.

This clonotype was picked up many times. This chain links TRBV20-1 with TRBJ2-1, with 9 bases matching TRBD2. The CDR3 consists of 14 residues. The V gene end was trimmed by 7 bases and the J gene end by 7 bases; junction bases not matched to a gene: 11. Germline V lookup: CDR1 DFQATT, CDR2 SNEGSKA (reference sequence). CDR3 sequence: CSGGSGTSRNEQFF. CDR3 DNA: TGCAGTGGCGGATCCGGGACTAGCAGGAATGAGCAGTTCTTC.

The chain employs TRBV6-2 or TRBV6-3 and TRBJ2-7; TRBD2 matches 8 bases. The CDR3 runs 12 residues. CDR1 is MNHEY, CDR2 SVGEGT, per germline. V shed 7 bases, J shed 5 bases, and the junction held 4 bases outside the gene matches. The CDR3 DNA sequence: TGTGCCAGCAAGAGCGGGAGTGACGAGCAGTACTTC. Protein product: CASKSGSDEQYF.

This clonotype was seen many times. The CDR3 spells CSALTGGSAEAFF. The CDR3 bases are TGCAGTGCTTTGACAGGGGGATCGGCGGAAGCTTTCTTT. The chain combines TRBV20-1 with TRBJ1-1, with 9 positions matching TRBD1. CDR3 length: 13 residues. The V segment lost 5 bases and the J segment 8 bases; nucleotides outside the gene matches: 9. In germline, CDR1 is DFQATT, CDR2 SNEGSKA (reference sequence).

This clonotype occurred many times. This rearrangement joins TRBV7-8 to TRBJ2-1; D is ambiguous. The V end was cut by 5 bases, the J end by 5 bases, with 16 bases between. This CDR3 is 15 amino acids long. The V gene's germline CDR1 is SGHVS and CDR2 FQNEAQ. Here the CDR3 reads CASSPLRLVDNEQFF. Here the CDR3 DNA reads TGTGCCAGCAGCCCCCTTCGGCTAGTTGACAATGAGCAGTTCTTC.

This clonotype was observed a handful of times. The rearrangement joins TRBV18 to TRBJ2-2; D is possibly TRBD2 (6 bases). CDR3 length equals 15 residues. The V gene's germline CDR1 is KGHSH and CDR2 LQKENI. The ends were cut back, 3 bases at V and 0 bases at J, with 8 bases in the middle. The CDR3 is CASSPGTPNTGELFF. The CDR3 DNA is TGTGCCAGCTCACCCGGGACTCCGAACACCGGGGAGCTGTTTTTT.

This clonotype was seen repeatedly, ten times or more. The chain's CDR3 is CASSYSNTGELFF. Written as DNA, the CDR3 is TGCGCCAGCAGTTATTCGAACACCGGGGAGCTGTTTTTT. The chain couples TRBV5-1 to TRBJ2-2; D is ambiguous. The CDR3 spans 13 residues. The germline V and J ends were trimmed by 5 bases and 0 bases, with 5 bases remaining between them. The germline CDR1 and CDR2 sequences are SGHRS and YFSETQ. The whole variable domain, remainder taken from reference TRBV5-1 and TRBJ2-2, is KAGVTQTPRYLIKTRGQQVTLSCSPISGHRSVSWYQQTPGQGLQFLFEYFSETQRNKGNFPGRFSGRQFSNSRSEMNVSTLELGDSALYLCASSYSNTGELFFGEGSRLTVL.

This clonotype was found many times. The gene calls are TRBV20-1 and TRBJ2-1; TRBD2 might be the D (5 bases). Germline V CDR1 and CDR2: DFQATT, SNEGSKA (reference sequence). Trimming pared 5 bases from V and 5 bases from J, leaving 16 bases between. There are 14 residues in the CDR3. CDR3 region: CSAGGGPQNNEQFF. The CDR3 DNA sequence: TGCAGTGCTGGTGGCGGGCCGCAAAACAATGAGCAGTTCTTC.

This clonotype showed up many times. V is TRBV11-2 and J is TRBJ2-1; 8 nucleotides line up with TRBD2. CDR3 length: 15 amino acids. Germline lookup yields CDR1 SGHAT and CDR2 FQNNGV. Losses at the gene ends were 5 bases for V and 5 bases for J; bases not matched to a gene: 8. The CDR3 region has the DNA TGTGCCAGCAGCACCAGCGGGAGCTGGAACAATGAGCAGTTCTTC. The encoded protein is CASSTSGSWNNEQFF.

The sample holds many counts of this clonotype. This rearrangement joins TRBV6-6 to TRBJ2-3, with no clear D. Germline V CDR1 and CDR2: MNHNY, SVGAGI (reference sequence). The germline V and J ends were trimmed by 0 bases and 5 bases, with 6 bases remaining between them. The CDR3 runs to 13 residues. The CDR3 DNA reads TGTGCCAGCAGTTACTCGTTGGGAGATACGCAGTATTTT. This encodes CASSYSLGDTQYF.

The CDR3 nucleotides read TGTGCCAGCTCGGGGGGAGGCGGGGCCTACAATGAGCAGTTCTTC. It specifies CASSGGGGAYNEQFF. This chain joins TRBV2 and TRBJ2-1; 7 bases agree with TRBD2. Germline trimming cut 8 bases from V and 2 bases from J; bases unmatched to any gene: 9. Per the germline V gene, CDR1 is SNHLY and CDR2 is FYNNEI. This CDR3 comprises 15 residues.

This clonotype was seen ten or more times. The chain couples TRBV11-2 to TRBJ2-3; TRBD1 aligns across 10 bases. Germline V lookup: CDR1 SGHAT, CDR2 FQNNGV. V was pared by 1 base and J by 2 bases, with 12 bases of the junction left unmatched. This CDR3 is 19 amino acids long. CDR3: CASSLATGTTGGATDTQYF. CDR3 nucleotide sequence: TGTGCCAGCAGCTTAGCCACCGGAACGACAGGGGGCGCCACAGATACGCAGTATTTT. The whole variable domain, remainder taken from reference TRBV11-2 and TRBJ2-3, is EAGVAQSPRYKIIEKRQSVAFWCNPISGHATLYWYQQILGQGPKLLIQFQNNGVVDDSQLPKDRFSAERLKGVDSTLKIQPAKLEDSAVYLCASSLATGTTGGATDTQYFGPGTRLTVL.